This T cell receptor beta chain was sequenced in a study of cytomegalovirus exposure and HLA in healthy donors. Whole-study results and caveats: The only immune exposure information that was available was CMV serostatus. 16,951 TCR beta sequences were associated with HLA alleles at 0.05 false discovery rate in a later analysis. Based on reports, TCR beta sequences accurately predicted HLA-A and HLA-B alleles for most subjects.

The V end lost 3 bases, the J end lost 2 bases, and 7 bases lay between the germline ends. The CDR3 covers 14 residues. CDR1 is KGHSH, CDR2 LQKENI, per germline. PCR used 60 Vbeta primers and 13 Jbeta primers. TCRdb's copy holds only in-frame clones and misses some; the assay was immunoSEQ multiplex PCR. The sample includes 70,000 to 95,000 clones, 84% of them seen just once. With respect to this clone: No antigen is known for it.

The sample consisted of PBMCs. The sequence was obtained from a woman aged 18-29 years in good health and CMV-seropositive. This chain links TRBV18 with TRBJ2-2, with D tentatively TRBD1 (5 bases). The CDR3 nucleotides read TGTGCCAGCTCACCGGACACTAACACCGGGGAGCTGTTTTTT. It encodes CASSPDTNTGELFF.